The clone carrying this T cell receptor (beta chain) was counted ten times or more. Its antigen is unidentified. This sample stems from a study of T cells in Graves' hyperthyroidism and ophthalmopathy. The V end was cut by 1 base, the J end by 11 bases, with 14 bases between. The CDR3 has 13 residues. Germline lookup yields CDR1 SGHTA and CDR2 FQGTGA. The TCR beta CDR3 regions underwent amplification using RNA transcripts as the source. The TCR CDR3 first-round RT-PCR relied on the HTBI primer set. MiXCR, run by TCRdb on the multiplex PCR reads, gives a single entry per CDR3 protein. The sample includes fewer than 350,000 distinct CDR3 sequences, less than 15% of them seen just once. Study-level points and caveats: Ophthalmopathy cases were set apart from stable hyperthyroidism by a 13 V-J model. Most clonotypes expanded in the thyroid (above 0.001) were also present in blood. Model output signaled ophthalmopathy a median approximately 6 months ahead of onset.

Exclusions: uncontrolled infection, other autoimmune disease, pregnancy, lactation. This sequence originates from a woman in her 30s with Graves' hyperthyroidism that later progressed to Graves' ophthalmopathy. The sample comprised blood. The gene calls are TRBV7-3 and TRBJ2-5; either TRBD1 or TRBD2 may fit D (6 bases each). CDR3 protein: CASSLMAGDSQYF. The CDR3 DNA follows: TGTGCCAGCAGCTTAATGGCAGGGGACTCTCAGTACTTC.